Listed below are T cell receptor beta chains from one sample, sequenced in a study of regulatory T cells in long-lasting Graves disease. TCRdb processed the multiplex PCR reads anew with MiXCR; each CDR3 protein has one entry. Among 400,000 to 500,000 distinct CDR3 sequences, around 20% were seen once, and the ten largest hold roughly 13%. Sequenced material: peripheral blood mononuclear cells (PBMCs), taken when the disease was refractory, from a patient treated with antithyroid drugs. The receptors here all came from a female donor with Graves disease. The CDR3 runs from the conserved cysteine through the conserved F or W. D genes are given only for firm matches. Some rows mark clone size as missing; the rest say once, few, many or name a class of expanded clone.

j_gene: TRBJ2-7
v_gene: TRBV15
d_gene: -
abundance: many
CDR3aa: CATSRDPRAYEQYF
CDR3nt: TGTGCCACCAGCAGAGATCCCCGGGCCTACGAGCAGTACTTC

j_gene: TRBJ2-5
v_gene: TRBV15
d_gene: -
abundance: few
CDR3aa: CATSRDVGTQYF
CDR3nt: TGTGCCACCAGCAGGGACGTCGGGACCCAGTACTTC

j_gene: TRBJ2-5
v_gene: TRBV20-1
d_gene: -
abundance: many
CDR3aa: CSAGGSAKTQYF
CDR3nt: TGCAGTGCTGGGGGTAGCGCGAAGACCCAGTACTTC

j_gene: TRBJ1-5
v_gene: TRBV6-1
d_gene: TRBD1
abundance: -
CDR3aa: CASRNRDRGYSNQPQHF
CDR3nt: TGTGCCAGCCGAAATAGGGACAGGGGGTACAGCAATCAGCCCCAGCATTTT

j_gene: TRBJ2-7
v_gene: TRBV20-1
d_gene: TRBD2
abundance: -
CDR3aa: CSARDNGRAVYEQYF
CDR3nt: TGCAGTGCTAGAGATAACGGGAGGGCCGTCTACGAGCAGTACTTC

j_gene: TRBJ2-7
v_gene: TRBV13
d_gene: -
abundance: many
CDR3aa: CASNREPYEQYF
CDR3nt: TGTGCCAGTAACAGGGAGCCCTACGAGCAGTACTTC

j_gene: TRBJ1-5
v_gene: TRBV28
d_gene: -
abundance: many
CDR3aa: CASSLTGPFQPQHF
CDR3nt: TGTGCCAGCAGTTTAACTGGACCATTCCAGCCCCAGCATTTT

j_gene: TRBJ1-6
v_gene: TRBV7-9
d_gene: -
abundance: few
CDR3aa: CASSLGGARGTLHF
CDR3nt: TGTGCCAGCAGCTTAGGGGGGGCCCGGGGGACCCTCCACTTT

j_gene: TRBJ1-1
v_gene: TRBV5-1
d_gene: -
abundance: few
CDR3aa: CASSWEPGESTEAFF
CDR3nt: TGCGCCAGCAGCTGGGAACCGGGGGAGTCCACTGAAGCTTTCTTT

j_gene: TRBJ2-1
v_gene: TRBV28
d_gene: -
abundance: -
CDR3aa: CASSSPGEPYNEQFF
CDR3nt: TGTGCCAGCAGTTCTCCCGGGGAGCCTTACAATGAGCAGTTCTTC